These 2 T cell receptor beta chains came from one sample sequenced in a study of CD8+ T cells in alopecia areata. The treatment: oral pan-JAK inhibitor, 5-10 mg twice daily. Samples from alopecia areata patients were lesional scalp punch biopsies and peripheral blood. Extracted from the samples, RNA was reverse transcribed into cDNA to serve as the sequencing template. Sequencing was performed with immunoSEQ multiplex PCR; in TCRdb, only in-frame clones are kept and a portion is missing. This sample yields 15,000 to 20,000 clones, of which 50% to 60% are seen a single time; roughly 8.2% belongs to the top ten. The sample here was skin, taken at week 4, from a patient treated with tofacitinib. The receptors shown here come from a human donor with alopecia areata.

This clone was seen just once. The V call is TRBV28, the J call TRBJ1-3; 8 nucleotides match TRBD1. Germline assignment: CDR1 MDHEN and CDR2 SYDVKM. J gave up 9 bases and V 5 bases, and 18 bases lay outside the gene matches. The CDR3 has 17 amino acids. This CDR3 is CASSPPGTGVVSGTIYF. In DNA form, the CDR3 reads TGTGCCAGCAGTCCCCCAGGGACAGGAGTCGTTTCAGGCACCATATATTTT. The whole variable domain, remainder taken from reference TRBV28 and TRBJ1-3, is DVKVTQSSRYLVKRTGEKVFLECVQDMDHENMFWYRQDPGLGLRLIYFSYDVKMKEKGDIPEGYSVSREKKERFSLILESASTNQTSMYLCASSPPGTGVVSGTIYFGEGSWLTVV.

The chain's CDR3 is CASSFAQGTGDWAIQHF. The CDR3 nucleotides are TGTGCCAGCAGTTTCGCCCAGGGTACAGGGGATTGGGCTATACAGCATTTT. This chain uses TRBV28 with TRBJ1-5; 7 bases map to TRBD1. J gave up 13 bases and V 3 bases, and 21 bases lay outside the gene matches. CDR3 length: 17 amino acids. Germline V gene lookup returns CDR1 MDHEN and CDR2 SYDVKM.